This is a list of T cell receptor beta chains from one sample in a study of graft-versus-host responses after intestinal transplantation. Here immunoSEQ multiplex PCR was the method, and the copy in TCRdb shows in-frame clones only, minus some. The sample yields 13,000 to 15,000 clones, around 77% seen once. The sample here was ileum tissue, taken 26 to 27 days after intestinal transplant. Source of these receptors: a human patient who received an intestinal transplant, so some T cells may come from the graft donor. The CDR3 runs from the conserved cysteine through the conserved F or W. A D gene is named only where the DNA matches it firmly. A row's size may be missing; if present it is once, few, many or a size class.

>NA|TRBD1|TRBV29-1|TRBJ1-1
CSATGTVNTEAFF
TGCAGCGCAACCGGGACAGTGAACACTGAAGCTTTCTTT
>NA|TRBD1|TRBV7-2|TRBJ1-2
CASSPGTANYGYTF
TGTGCCAGCAGCCCGGGGACAGCTAACTATGGCTACACCTTC
>NA|TRBD1|TRBV5-1|TRBJ2-5
CASSLWARDRETQYF
TGCGCCAGCAGCTTGTGGGCCCGGGACAGGGAGACCCAGTACTTC
>NA|NA|TRBV9|TRBJ2-1
CASSVQGSSYNEQFF
TGTGCCAGCAGCGTACAGGGCAGCTCCTACAATGAGCAGTTCTTC
>NA|TRBD2|TRBV11-3|TRBJ2-5
CASSPGTSRRQETQYF
TGTGCCAGCAGCCCCGGGACTAGCAGACGGCAAGAGACCCAGTACTTC
>NA|NA|TRBV11-2|TRBJ2-2
CASSLGRKPGVARTGELFF
TGTGCCAGCAGCTTAGGACGGAAACCCGGGGTGGCGAGGACCGGGGAGCTGTTTTTT
>few|TRBD2|TRBV7-9|TRBJ2-2
CASSYGGGGNTGELFF
TGTGCCAGCAGCTACGGCGGGGGAGGAAACACCGGGGAGCTGTTTTTT
>NA|TRBD1|TRBV4-3|TRBJ1-2
CASSPGQTGTYGYTF
TGCGCCAGCAGCCCAGGGCAGACAGGGACCTATGGCTACACCTTC
>few|TRBD2|TRBV11-3|TRBJ2-5
CASSLDRGGAETQYF
TGTGCCAGCAGCTTAGACCGCGGGGGGGCGGAGACCCAGTACTTC
>NA|TRBD1|TRBV7-9|TRBJ2-1
CASSLSRQGKFF
TGTGCCAGCAGCTTAAGCCGACAGGGGAAGTTCTTC
>NA|TRBD1|TRBV4-2|TRBJ1-6
CASSPQGTGDNSPLHF
TGTGCCAGCAGCCCTCAGGGGACAGGGGACAATTCACCCCTCCACTTT